This note documents a single T cell receptor beta chain sequence. Its target is unknown. General study results and limits: Tumor-infiltrating Treg TCR alpha and beta sequences overlapped most with tumor naive CD4+ T cells, then blood naive.

CD25-based Treg depletion was applied to purified naive CD4+ T cells. Germline V gives CDR1 MGHRA, CDR2 YSYEKL. V was clipped by 4 bases and J by 9 bases, with 19 bases between them. The CDR3 contains 15 residues. TCRdb re-analysed the 5' RACE reads in MiXCR, keeping a single row per CDR3 protein. This table has approximately 40,000 distinct CDR3 sequences, approximately 20% appearing once. Sequencing was done on a sample of naive CD4+ T cells sorted from a lymph node. Subset given: naive CD4+ T cells, CD4+CD45RA+CD25-. This sequence originates from a female donor with breast cancer. The chain has TRBV4-1 and TRBJ1-5; tentative D call: TRBD1 (6 bases). CDR3 sequence (DNA): TGCGCCAGCAGCCCCCTTCCGACAGGAATGCCGCCCCAGCATTTT. Translating gives CASSPLPTGMPPQHF.